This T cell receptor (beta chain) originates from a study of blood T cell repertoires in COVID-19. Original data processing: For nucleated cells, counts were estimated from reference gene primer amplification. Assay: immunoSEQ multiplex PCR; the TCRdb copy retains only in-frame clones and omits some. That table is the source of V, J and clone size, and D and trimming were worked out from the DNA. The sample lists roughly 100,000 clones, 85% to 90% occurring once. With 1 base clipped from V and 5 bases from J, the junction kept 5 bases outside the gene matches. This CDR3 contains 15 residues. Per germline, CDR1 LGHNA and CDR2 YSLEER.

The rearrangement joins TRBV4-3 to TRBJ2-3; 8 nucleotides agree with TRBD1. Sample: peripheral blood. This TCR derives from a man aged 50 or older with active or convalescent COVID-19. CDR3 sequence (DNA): TGCGCCAGCAGCCAAGGGACAGGGAAGGGAGATACGCAGTATTTT. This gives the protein CASSQGTGKGDTQYF.